This T cell receptor beta chain appears in the sequencing data of a study of blood T cell repertoires in COVID-19. The germline gives CDR1 LGHNT, CDR2 FRNRAP. CDR3 length: 14 residues. V was clipped by 6 bases and J by 10 bases, with 18 bases between them. Repertoires were generated with immunoSEQ multiplex PCR, while TCRdb's copy carries only in-frame clones and drops some. This sample has fewer than 75,000 clones, with 80% to 95% found just once. Sequences were obtained from peripheral blood. The chain employs TRBV12-5 and TRBJ1-4; D call uncertain. This TCR was recovered from a man aged 50-60 years with active COVID-19. This CDR3 is CASGNRHPHGKLFF. CDR3 in DNA: TGTGCTAGTGGCAACCGACATCCCCATGGAAAACTGTTTTTT.